This T cell receptor (beta chain) appears in the sequencing data of a study of T-cell reconstitution after alpha-beta-depleted transplantation in children. During its preparation, the TCRbeta library received unique molecular identifiers. Via MiXCR, TCRdb re-called the PCR reads, giving one row per CDR3 protein. Among about 420,000 distinct CDR3 sequences listed, around 16% were seen once. Overall study findings and caveats: Newly generated T cells supplied most T-cell counts and diversity one year post-transplant. Certain patients had high TCRbeta diversity at day 60, and it came from recipient T cells and thymic progenitors that survived. After transplant, at about two months, alpha-beta T cells were reportedly derived from several hundred expanded graft clones.

CDR3 length: 17 amino acids. After removal of 5 bases from V and 7 bases from J, the junction contained 17 bases not matched to a gene. CDR1 is SGHVS, CDR2 FQNEAQ, per germline. This clonotype was detected only a few times. Its antigen is still unknown. The sequences come from PBMCs, mostly from graft donor cells, collected 360 days after TCRalphabeta/CD19-depleted stem cell transplant. V usage is TRBV7-8 and J usage is TRBJ2-1; 7 bases agree with TRBD1. This TCR was recovered from a boy in the first two years of life who had a stem cell transplant for Wiskott-Aldrich syndrome, so the T cells may come from the graft donor. The CDR3 sequence is CASSRRHRDSLPNEQFF. CDR3 nucleotide sequence: TGTGCCAGCAGCCGAAGACACCGGGACAGCTTACCAAATGAGCAGTTCTTC.